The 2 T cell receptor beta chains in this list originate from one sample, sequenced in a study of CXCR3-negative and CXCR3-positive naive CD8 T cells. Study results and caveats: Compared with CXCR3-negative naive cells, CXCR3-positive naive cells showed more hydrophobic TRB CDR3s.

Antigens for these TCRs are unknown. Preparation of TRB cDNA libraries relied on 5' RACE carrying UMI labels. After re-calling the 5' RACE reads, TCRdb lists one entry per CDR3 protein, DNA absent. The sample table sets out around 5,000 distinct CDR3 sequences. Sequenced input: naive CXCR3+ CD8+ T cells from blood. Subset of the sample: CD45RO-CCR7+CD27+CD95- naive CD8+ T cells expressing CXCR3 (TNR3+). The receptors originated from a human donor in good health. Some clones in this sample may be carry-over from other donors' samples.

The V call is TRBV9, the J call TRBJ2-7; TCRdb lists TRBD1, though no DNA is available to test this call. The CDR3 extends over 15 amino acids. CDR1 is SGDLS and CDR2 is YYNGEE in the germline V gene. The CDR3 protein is CASSVDTGSPYEQYF.

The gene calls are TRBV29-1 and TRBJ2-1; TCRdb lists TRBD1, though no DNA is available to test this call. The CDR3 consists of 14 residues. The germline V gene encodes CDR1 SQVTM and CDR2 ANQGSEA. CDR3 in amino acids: CSVESPRELDEQFF.